This T cell receptor beta chain was observed in a study of blood T cell repertoires in COVID-19 (dated by TCRdb to about 2020). At the level of the whole study: Collaborator samples came from the United States, Italy and Spain and covered acute and convalescent phases of COVID-19. The prospective study material was composed of cDNA or gDNA derived from T cells, B-cell-depleted T cells, or PBMCs. Subjects who had been exposed to COVID-19, were actively infected with it, or had recovered from it provided the deeply sampled blood TCRbeta repertoires that made up the dataset. A freely available public database, intended as a resource for researchers studying the immune response to SARS-CoV-2, is where the repertoires were released. Samples came from the ongoing ImmuneRACE study (first 160 participants) plus 1,254 subjects from 6 global collaborators. A de-identified subject ID, COVID-19 status, age in years and sex were almost always included in the sample metadata. Where available, HLA class I and class II types were obtained from metadata supplied by the sample provider rather than from assay-based typing. Beyond this particular receptor, the publication reports: The quantity of clinical and demographic metadata differed by source and by participant and was supplied without curation.

The immunoSEQ Assay, a bias-controlled multiplex PCR, was used to amplify TCRbeta CDR3 regions from genomic DNA. Turning to the authors' computational methods: Within the assay, amplification of reference gene primers was used to estimate how many nucleated cells each sample contained. To quantify the absolute abundance of each unique TCRbeta CDR3 rearrangement, sequence reads were collapsed and filtered. For each sample, productive Simpson clonality was calculated as the square root of Simpson's diversity index over productive rearrangements. TCRdb took this table from immuneACCESS and kept in-frame rearrangements with V and J called. Such tables lack part of the clones; where checked against another copy, unresolved V genes explain under half of the gap, and the rest is unexplained. The V and J calls and clone size come from that table; D and trimming were worked out from the DNA. The sample contains 90,000 to 100,000 clones, 70% to 90% of them found a single time. The ten largest clones represent more than 4.5% of the sample.

Details on this clone: Its cognate antigen has yet to be identified. No much larger clone exists at a distance of one base, and base qualities are not known.

Each collaborating institution followed its own protocols to collect whole blood in K2EDTA tubes. For TCRbeta analysis, collaborator samples were shipped as frozen whole blood, as isolated PBMCs, or as DNA extracted from either sample type. The CDR3 holds 15 amino acids from the cysteine to the phenylalanine. Only the CDR3 part of the read is kept: 45 bases, read in frame from the first base. The germline V gene (reference sequence) gives CDR1 as LNHDA and CDR2 as SQIVND. After removal of 1 base from V and 4 bases from J, the junction retains 6 bases not matched to a gene. This chain is built from TRBV19 and TRBJ2-5; TRBD1 lines up with 7 middle nucleotides. The clonotype was recovered from a man aged 70 or older with acute or convalescent COVID-19. The specimen sequenced was peripheral blood. DNA sequence: TGTGCCAGTAGTATAGGACAGGGACGGGGAGAGACCCAGTACTTC. Its protein reads: CASSIGQGRGETQYF.